The next 2 T cell receptor beta chains were all read from a single sample in a study of blood T cell repertoires in COVID-19 (dated by TCRdb to about 2020). The protocol used for the library was the immunoSEQ multiplex PCR assay. Here the immuneACCESS table is served through TCRdb, limited to in-frame sequences with V and J called. Missing clones are a known gap in these copies; in checked studies unresolved V genes cover under half, and the rest lacks a known reason. The sample data list under 200,000 clones, and roughly 90% of these were observed just once. Of the sample, about 0.8% falls within the top ten clones. Source material: PBMCs or T cells enriched from blood (not recorded which). Receptors were obtained from a woman younger than 35 who had recovered from COVID-19.

This chain uses TRBV28 with TRBJ2-2, with D unresolved. Trimming took 3 bases from V and 7 from J, leaving 6 bases between them. The germline CDR1 and CDR2 sequences are MDHEN and SYDVKM. The CDR3 loop spans 12 amino acids. CDR3 in amino acids: CASSFIGGELFF. The CDR3 nucleotides are TGTGCCAGCAGTTTTATCGGCGGGGAGCTGTTTTTT.

The CDR3, as DNA: TGTGCCAGCACCCCCGCCGGGACTAGCGCGACCAATGAGCAGTTCTTC. It is translated as CASTPAGTSATNEQFF. V usage is TRBV28 and J usage is TRBJ2-1, with 10 bases lining up with TRBD2. V gave up 7 bases and J gave up 6 bases; unmatched junction bases: 12. The CDR3 has 16 residues. Germline V lookup: CDR1 MDHEN, CDR2 SYDVKM.